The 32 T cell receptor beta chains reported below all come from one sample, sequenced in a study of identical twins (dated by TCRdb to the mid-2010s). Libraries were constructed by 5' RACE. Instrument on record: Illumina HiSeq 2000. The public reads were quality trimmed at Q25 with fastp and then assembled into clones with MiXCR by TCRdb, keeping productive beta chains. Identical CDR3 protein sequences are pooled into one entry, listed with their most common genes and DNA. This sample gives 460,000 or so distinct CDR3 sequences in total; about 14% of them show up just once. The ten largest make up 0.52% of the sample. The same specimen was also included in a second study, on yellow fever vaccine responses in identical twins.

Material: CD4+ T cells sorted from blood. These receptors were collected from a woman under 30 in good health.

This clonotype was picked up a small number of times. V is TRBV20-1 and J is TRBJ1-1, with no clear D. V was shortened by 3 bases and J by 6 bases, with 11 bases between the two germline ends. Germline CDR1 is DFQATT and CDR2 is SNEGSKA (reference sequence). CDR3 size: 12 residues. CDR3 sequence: CSASSVEAEAFF. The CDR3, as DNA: TGCAGTGCTAGTTCCGTAGAGGCTGAAGCTTTCTTT.

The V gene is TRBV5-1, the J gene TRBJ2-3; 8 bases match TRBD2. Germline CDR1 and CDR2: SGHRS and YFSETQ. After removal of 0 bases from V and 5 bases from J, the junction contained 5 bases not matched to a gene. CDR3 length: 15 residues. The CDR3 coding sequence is TGCGCCAGCAGCTTGGATGGCGGGGGGAAAGATACGCAGTATTTT. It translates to CASSLDGGGKDTQYF. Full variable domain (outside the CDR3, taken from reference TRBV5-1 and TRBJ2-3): KAGVTQTPRYLIKTRGQQVTLSCSPISGHRSVSWYQQTPGQGLQFLFEYFSETQRNKGNFPGRFSGRQFSNSRSEMNVSTLELGDSALYLCASSLDGGGKDTQYFGPGTRLTVL.

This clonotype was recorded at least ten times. CDR3 DNA sequence: TGTGCCAGCAGTCGGACAAGTCTTACCTACGAGCAGTACTTC. Protein sequence: CASSRTSLTYEQYF. V is TRBV6-2 or TRBV6-3 and J is TRBJ2-7; perhaps TRBD1 as D (5 bases). This CDR3 has 14 residues. Germline lookup yields CDR1 MNHEY and CDR2 SVGEGT. V was pared by 5 bases and J by 2 bases, with 13 bases between.

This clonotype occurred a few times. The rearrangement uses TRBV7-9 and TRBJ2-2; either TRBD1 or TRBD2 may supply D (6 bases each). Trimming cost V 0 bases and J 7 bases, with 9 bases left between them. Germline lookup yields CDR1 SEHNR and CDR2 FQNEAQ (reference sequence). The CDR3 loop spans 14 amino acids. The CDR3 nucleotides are TGTGCCAGCAGCTTAGCGGGGGGCCACGGGGAGCTGTTTTTT. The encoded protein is CASSLAGGHGELFF.

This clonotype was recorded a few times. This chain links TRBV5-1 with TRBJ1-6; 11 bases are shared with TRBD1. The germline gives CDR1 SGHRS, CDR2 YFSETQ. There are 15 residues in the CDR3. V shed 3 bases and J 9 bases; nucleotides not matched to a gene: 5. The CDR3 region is CASSSTGQGGSPLHF. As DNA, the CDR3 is TGCGCCAGCAGCTCAACGGGACAGGGGGGTTCACCCCTCCACTTT.

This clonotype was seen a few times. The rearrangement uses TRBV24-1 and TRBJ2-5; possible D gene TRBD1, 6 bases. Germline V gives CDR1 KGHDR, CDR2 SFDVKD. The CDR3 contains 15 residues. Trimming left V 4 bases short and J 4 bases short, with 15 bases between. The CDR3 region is CATSDPERGLETQYF. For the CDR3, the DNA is TGTGCCACCAGTGACCCTGAGAGGGGGTTAGAGACCCAGTACTTC.

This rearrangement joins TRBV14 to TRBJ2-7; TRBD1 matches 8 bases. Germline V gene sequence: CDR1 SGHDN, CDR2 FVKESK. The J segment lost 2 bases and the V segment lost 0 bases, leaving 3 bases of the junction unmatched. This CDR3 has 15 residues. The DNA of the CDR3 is TGTGCCAGCAGCCAAGAACAGGGGGAGGCCTACGAGCAGTACTTC. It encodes CASSQEQGEAYEQYF.

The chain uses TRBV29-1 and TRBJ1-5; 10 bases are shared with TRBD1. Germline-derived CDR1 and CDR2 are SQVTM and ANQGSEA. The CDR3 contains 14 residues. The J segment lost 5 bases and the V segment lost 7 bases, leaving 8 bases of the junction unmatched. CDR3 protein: CSAQGQGYDQPQHF. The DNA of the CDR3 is TGCAGCGCACAGGGACAGGGGTATGATCAGCCCCAGCATTTT.

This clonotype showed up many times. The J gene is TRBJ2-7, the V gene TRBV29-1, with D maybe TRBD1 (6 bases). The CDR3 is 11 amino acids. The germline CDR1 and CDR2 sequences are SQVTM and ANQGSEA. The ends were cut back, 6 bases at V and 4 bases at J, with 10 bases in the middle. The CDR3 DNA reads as TGCAGCGTAGGACAGCCGTACGAGCAGTACTTC. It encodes CSVGQPYEQYF.

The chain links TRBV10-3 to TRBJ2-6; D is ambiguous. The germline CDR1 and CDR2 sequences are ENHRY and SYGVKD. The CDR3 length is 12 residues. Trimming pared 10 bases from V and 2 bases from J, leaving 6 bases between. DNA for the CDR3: TGTGCCACCCGGCCTGGGGCCAACGTCCTGACTTTC. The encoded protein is CATRPGANVLTF.

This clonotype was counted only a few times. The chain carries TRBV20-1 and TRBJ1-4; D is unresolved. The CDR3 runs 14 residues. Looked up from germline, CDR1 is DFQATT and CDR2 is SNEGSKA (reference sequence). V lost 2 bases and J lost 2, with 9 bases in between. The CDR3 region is CSARKVGTNEKLFF. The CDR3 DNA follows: TGCAGTGCTAGAAAGGTTGGGACTAATGAAAAACTGTTTTTT.

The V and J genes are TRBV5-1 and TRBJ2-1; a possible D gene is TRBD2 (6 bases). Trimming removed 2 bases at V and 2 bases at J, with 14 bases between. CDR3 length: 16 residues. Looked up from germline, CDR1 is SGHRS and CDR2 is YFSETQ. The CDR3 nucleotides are TGCGCCAGCAGCTTTTCCGAGACTAGTGCCTACAATGAGCAGTTCTTC. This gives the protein CASSFSETSAYNEQFF.

The CDR3 coding sequence is TGTGCCAGCAGCGGTTGGACAGCTCTTAGCCCTGAGCAGTTCTTC. Translated, it gives CASSGWTALSPEQFF. This chain links TRBV7-9 with TRBJ2-1; D possibly corresponds to TRBD1 (6 bases). The V and J ends lost 5 bases and 9 bases respectively, with 20 bases between them. The CDR3 loop spans 15 amino acids. The germline CDR1 and CDR2 sequences are SEHNR and FQNEAQ (reference sequence).

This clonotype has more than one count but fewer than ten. DNA of the CDR3: TGTGCCAGCAGCTCCAGGGGGCCCTCAGAGACCCAGTACTTC. Translated, it gives CASSSRGPSETQYF. The genes are TRBV7-2 and TRBJ2-5; the match to TRBD1 covers 8 bases. Germline V CDR1 and CDR2: SGHTA, FQGNSA. J gave up 4 bases and V 4 bases, and 5 bases lay outside the gene matches. The CDR3 is 14 residues long.

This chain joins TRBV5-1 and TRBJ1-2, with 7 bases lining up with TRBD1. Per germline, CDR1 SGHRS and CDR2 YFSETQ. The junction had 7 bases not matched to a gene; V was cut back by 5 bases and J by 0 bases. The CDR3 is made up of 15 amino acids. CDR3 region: CASREGGESNYGYTF. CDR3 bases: TGCGCCAGCAGGGAAGGGGGCGAATCTAACTATGGCTACACCTTC.

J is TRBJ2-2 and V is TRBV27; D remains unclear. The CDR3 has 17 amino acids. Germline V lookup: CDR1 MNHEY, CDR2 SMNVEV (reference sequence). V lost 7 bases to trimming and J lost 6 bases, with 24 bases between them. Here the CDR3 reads CASTPTGPGGNSGELFF. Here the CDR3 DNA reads TGTGCCAGCACCCCGACGGGTCCTGGTGGAAATTCCGGGGAGCTGTTTTTT.

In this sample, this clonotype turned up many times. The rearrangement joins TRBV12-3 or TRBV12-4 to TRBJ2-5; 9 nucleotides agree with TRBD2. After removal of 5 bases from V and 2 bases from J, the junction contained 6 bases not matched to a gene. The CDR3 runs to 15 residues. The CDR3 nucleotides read TGTGCCAGCAGTAGGTCTAGCGGGGCTCAAGAGACCCAGTACTTC. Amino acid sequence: CASSRSSGAQETQYF.

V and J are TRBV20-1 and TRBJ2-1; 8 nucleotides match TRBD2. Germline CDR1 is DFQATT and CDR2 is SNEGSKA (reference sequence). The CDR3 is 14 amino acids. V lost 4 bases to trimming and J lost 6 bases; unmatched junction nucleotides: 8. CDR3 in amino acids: CSAKGTSFLNEQFF. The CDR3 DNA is TGCAGTGCTAAAGGGACTAGTTTTCTCAATGAGCAGTTCTTC.

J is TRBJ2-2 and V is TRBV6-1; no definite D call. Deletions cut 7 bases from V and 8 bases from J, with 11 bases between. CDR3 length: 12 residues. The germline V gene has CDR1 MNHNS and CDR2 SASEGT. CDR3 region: CASNFGAGELFF. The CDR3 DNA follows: TGTGCCAGCAACTTTGGCGCGGGGGAGCTGTTTTTT.

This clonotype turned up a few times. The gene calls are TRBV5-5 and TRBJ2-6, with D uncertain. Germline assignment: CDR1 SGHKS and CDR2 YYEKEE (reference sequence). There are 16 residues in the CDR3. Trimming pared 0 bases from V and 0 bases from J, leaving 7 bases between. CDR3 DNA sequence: TGTGCCAGCAGCTTGGCGACCTCCTCTGGGGCCAACGTCCTGACTTTC. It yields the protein CASSLATSSGANVLTF.

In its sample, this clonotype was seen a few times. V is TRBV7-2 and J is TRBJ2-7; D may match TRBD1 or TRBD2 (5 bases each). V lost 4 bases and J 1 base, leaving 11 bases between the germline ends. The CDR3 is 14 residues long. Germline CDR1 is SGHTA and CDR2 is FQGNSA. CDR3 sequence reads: CASSSAGSSYEQYF. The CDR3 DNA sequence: TGTGCCAGCAGCTCCGCAGGGAGTTCCTACGAGCAGTACTTC.

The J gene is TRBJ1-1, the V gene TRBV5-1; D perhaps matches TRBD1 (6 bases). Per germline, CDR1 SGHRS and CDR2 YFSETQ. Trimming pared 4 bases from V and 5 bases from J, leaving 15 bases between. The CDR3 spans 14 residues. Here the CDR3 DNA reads TGCGCCAGCAGCGCCCGGACAGCCCGAACTGAAGCTTTCTTT. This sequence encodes CASSARTARTEAFF.

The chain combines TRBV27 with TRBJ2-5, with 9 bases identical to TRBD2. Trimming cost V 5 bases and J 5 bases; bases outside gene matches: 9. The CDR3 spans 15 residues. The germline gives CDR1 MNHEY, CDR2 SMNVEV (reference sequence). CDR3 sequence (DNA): TGTGCCAGCAGTACACAAGGGACTAGCTGGGAGACCCAGTACTTC. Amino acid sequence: CASSTQGTSWETQYF.

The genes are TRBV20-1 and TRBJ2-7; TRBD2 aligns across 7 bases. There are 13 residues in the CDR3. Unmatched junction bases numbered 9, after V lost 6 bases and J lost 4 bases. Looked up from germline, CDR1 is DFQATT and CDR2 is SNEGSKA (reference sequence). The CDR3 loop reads CSANGRQGYEQYF. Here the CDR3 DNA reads TGCAGTGCCAACGGGAGGCAGGGTTACGAGCAGTACTTC.

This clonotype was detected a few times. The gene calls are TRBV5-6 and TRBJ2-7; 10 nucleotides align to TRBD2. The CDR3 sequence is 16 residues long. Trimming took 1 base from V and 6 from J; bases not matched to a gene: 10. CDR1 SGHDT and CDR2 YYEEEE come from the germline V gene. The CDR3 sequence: CASSLNHGLAASEQYF. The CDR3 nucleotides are TGTGCCAGCAGCTTGAACCACGGACTAGCGGCCTCCGAGCAGTACTTC.

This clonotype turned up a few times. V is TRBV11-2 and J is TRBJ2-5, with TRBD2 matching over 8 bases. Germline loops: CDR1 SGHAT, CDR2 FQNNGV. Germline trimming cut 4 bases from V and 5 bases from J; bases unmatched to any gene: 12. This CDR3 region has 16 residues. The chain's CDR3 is CASSSVTGTRWETQYF. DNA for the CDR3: TGTGCCAGCAGCTCGGTGACCGGGACTAGGTGGGAGACCCAGTACTTC.

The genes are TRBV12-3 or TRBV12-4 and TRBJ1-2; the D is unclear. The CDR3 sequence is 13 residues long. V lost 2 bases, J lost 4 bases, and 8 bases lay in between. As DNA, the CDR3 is TGTGCCAGCAGTTTAAGGCGCCCCTATGGCTACACCTTC. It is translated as CASSLRRPYGYTF.

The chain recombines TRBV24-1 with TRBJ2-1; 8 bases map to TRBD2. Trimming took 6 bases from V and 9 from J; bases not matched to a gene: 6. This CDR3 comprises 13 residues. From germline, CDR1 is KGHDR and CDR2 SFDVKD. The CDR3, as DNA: TGTGCCACCAGTCTTCTCAGCGGGAGTGAGCAGTTCTTC. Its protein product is CATSLLSGSEQFF.

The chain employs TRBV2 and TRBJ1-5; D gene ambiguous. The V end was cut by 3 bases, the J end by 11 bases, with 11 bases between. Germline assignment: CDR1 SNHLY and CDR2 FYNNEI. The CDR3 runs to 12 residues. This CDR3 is CASSDVPLAQHF. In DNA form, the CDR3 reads TGTGCCAGCAGTGACGTCCCTCTGGCCCAGCATTTT.

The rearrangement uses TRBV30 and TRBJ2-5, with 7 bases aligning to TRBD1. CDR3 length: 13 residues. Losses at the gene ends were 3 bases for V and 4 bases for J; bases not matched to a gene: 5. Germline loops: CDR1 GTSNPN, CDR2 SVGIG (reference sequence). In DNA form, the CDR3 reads TGTGCCTGGAGGAACAGGGGTTCAGAGACCCAGTACTTC. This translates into CAWRNRGSETQYF. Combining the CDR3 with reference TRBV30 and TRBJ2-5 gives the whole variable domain SQTIHQWPATLVQPVGSPLSLECTVEGTSNPNLYWYRQAAGRGLQLLFYSVGIGQISSEVPQNLSASRPQDRQFILSSKKLLLSDSGFYLCAWRNRGSETQYFGPGTRLLVL.

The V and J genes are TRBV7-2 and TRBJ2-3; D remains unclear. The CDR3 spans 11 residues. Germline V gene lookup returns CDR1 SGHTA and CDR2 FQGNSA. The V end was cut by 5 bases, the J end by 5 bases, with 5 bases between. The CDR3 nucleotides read TGTGCCAGCAGCATCGAAGATACGCAGTATTTT. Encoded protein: CASSIEDTQYF.

CDR3 in DNA: TGTGCCAGCAGCTTAGCGTTCCCAGCTGCTGAGCAGTTCTTC. Translation gives CASSLAFPAAEQFF. The V gene is TRBV7-2, the J gene TRBJ2-1; D is unclear. Deletions cut 0 bases from V and 9 bases from J, with 12 bases between. Germline loops: CDR1 SGHTA, CDR2 FQGNSA. CDR3 size: 14 residues.